These T cell receptor beta chains were read from a single sample in a study of sequential checkpoint blockade in melanoma. Profiled with immunoSEQ multiplex PCR; TCRdb holds only in-frame clones, not every one. The table includes around 12,000 clones, about four fifths detected once. Here the sequenced sample was CD8+ T cells sorted from blood (inferred from file names), taken from a patient given nivolumab and ipilimumab in sequence. The receptors come from a human donor with melanoma. Both conserved end residues are trimmed from each CDR3. D genes are given only for firm matches.

v_call | d_call | cdr3_aa
TRBV10-1 | TRBD2 | ASSELAGGGDTQY
TRBV7-8 | TRBD2 | ASSLAGTSGRKSYEQY
TRBV5-4 | TRBD1 | ASSLDRGDEKLF
TRBV7-9 | NA | ASSLGGRRAF
TRBV7-9 | TRBD2 | ASSPRSGGSAYEQY
TRBV4-1 | NA | ASSQDGTGFKDEQY
TRBV19 | NA | ASSNPAASSYEQY
TRBV27 | TRBD2 | ASSFTGTSYEQY
TRBV9 | TRBD1 | ASSVGQGTYEQY
TRBV7-9 | NA | ASSPPRNQETQY
TRBV2 | TRBD1 | ASSEIRGEFGYGYT
TRBV27 | NA | ASSITRGSEKLF
TRBV28 | TRBD1 | ASSLPERGRVGSWNYGYT
TRBV25-1 | TRBD1 | ASSEGQGKHGYT
TRBV27 | NA | ASSLSLQGLAF
TRBV6-5 | NA | ASSSTVSSYEQY
TRBV27 | NA | ASSLSRRAAQPQH
TRBV9 | TRBD1 | ASSPGQGGIYNQPQH
TRBV6-5 | NA | ASSMERQYGYT
TRBV5-6 | TRBD2 | ASSTAGRIGTDTQY
TRBV5-8 | TRBD1 | ASSTGTGA
TRBV5-6 | TRBD2 | ASSIPSGGAWDTQY
TRBV19 | TRBD1 | ASSIGQGREKLF
TRBV27 | TRBD2 | ASSLSAGGALYTQY
TRBV9 | NA | ASSVAGPGREKLF
TRBV5-1 | TRBD2 | ASSFANLAGGTGELF
TRBV19 | NA | ARPLGALREQF
TRBV7-7 | NA | AISGREGGLSTDTQY
TRBV27 | TRBD2 | ASSSPTSGEFTDTQY
TRBV4-1 | TRBD2 | ASSPLAGGPGELF
TRBV7-9 | TRBD2 | ASSTPVGGVSSYEQY
TRBV7-2 | TRBD1 | ASRPGTANTGELF
TRBV9 | TRBD2 | ASGPGGYEQY
TRBV6-1 | TRBD1 | ASSRTGREQY
TRBV7-9 | NA | ASSFPFYNEQF
TRBV7-3 | NA | ASSLGGQGENIQY
TRBV7-8 | NA | ASSLSDSWQGRYEQY
TRBV5-1 | TRBD1 | ASSLFRGLDQPQH
TRBV6-6 | NA | ASSYSRGGNEKLF
TRBV4-2 | NA | ASSQGRSEAF
TRBV19 | TRBD1 | ASSSGQGAYEQY